What follows are 26 T cell receptor beta chains derived from one specimen sequenced in a study of blood T cell repertoires in COVID-19. Repertoires were generated with immunoSEQ multiplex PCR, while TCRdb's copy carries only in-frame clones and drops some. Among about 340,000 clones, roughly 85% were seen once, and the ten largest hold 3.5% to 4.5%. The source material was PBMCs or T cells enriched from blood (not recorded which). Receptor source: a woman aged 40 to 50 with acute COVID-19.

This sequence joins TRBV19 and TRBJ1-3, with 8 bases lining up with TRBD1. The CDR3 covers 16 residues. J gave up 1 base and V 4 bases, and 6 bases lay outside the gene matches. Germline CDR1 reads LNHDA; CDR2 reads SQIVND (reference sequence). The CDR3 DNA is TGTGCCAGTAGTAGGACAGGGCTTGTGTCTGGAAACACCATATATTTT. It yields the protein CASSRTGLVSGNTIYF.

The genes are TRBV2 and TRBJ2-7, with TRBD1 as a possible D gene (6 bases). Germline V gene sequence: CDR1 SNHLY, CDR2 FYNNEI. The CDR3 is made up of 11 amino acids. V was clipped by 6 bases and J by 7 bases, with 10 bases between them. CDR3: CASRLRGEQYF. The CDR3 coding sequence is TGTGCCAGCAGGCTCAGGGGTGAGCAGTACTTC.

The rearrangement links TRBV18 to TRBJ1-1, with TRBD1 matching over 7 bases. Unmatched junction bases numbered 13, after V lost 3 bases and J lost 0 bases. Germline V CDR1 and CDR2: KGHSH, LQKENI. This CDR3 region has 18 residues. The CDR3 here is CASSPMMWAGGLNTEAFF. The CDR3 region has the DNA TGTGCCAGCTCACCGATGATGTGGGCAGGGGGATTGAACACTGAAGCTTTCTTT.

The chain joins TRBV27 to TRBJ2-1; TRBD2 might be the D (6 bases). V lost 8 bases and J 5 bases, leaving 22 bases between the germline ends. CDR1 is MNHEY and CDR2 is SMNVEV in the germline V gene (reference sequence). The CDR3 has 16 residues. The CDR3 region has the DNA TGTGCCAGCGGGCCTATAACTAGCAGGAGACACAATGAGCAGTTCTTC. Translating it yields CASGPITSRRHNEQFF.

The V gene is TRBV28, the J gene TRBJ1-5; 10 bases align to TRBD1. CDR3 length: 14 residues. Germline CDR1 MDHEN, CDR2 SYDVKM. Unmatched junction bases numbered 5, after V lost 7 bases and J lost 5 bases. This CDR3 reads CASTPGQGYQPQHF. In nucleotides, the CDR3 is TGTGCCAGCACCCCGGGACAGGGGTATCAGCCCCAGCATTTT.

CDR3: CASSPPGNQPQHF. The CDR3, as DNA: TGTGCCAGCAGCCCCCCGGGCAATCAGCCCCAGCATTTT. This rearrangement joins TRBV6-5 to TRBJ1-5, with D uncertain. Germline loops: CDR1 MNHEY, CDR2 SVGAGI. Between the trimmed V and J ends, which lost 6 bases and 2 bases, there was a span of 8 bases. This CDR3 region has 13 residues.

J is TRBJ2-3 and V is TRBV7-2, with a tentative D call TRBD1 (8 bases). Germline lookup yields CDR1 SGHTA and CDR2 FQGNSA. The CDR3 covers 13 residues. Here the CDR3 DNA reads TGTGCGGGGGGGGTGACAGGGGCAGATACGCAGTATTTT. Translation: CAGGVTGADTQYF. The whole variable domain, filled in from reference TRBV7-2 and TRBJ2-3, reads GAGVSQSPSNKVTEKGKDVELRCDPISGHTALYWYRQSLGQGLEFLIYFQGNSAPDKSGLPSDRFSAERTGGSVSTLTIQRTQQEDSAVYLCAGGVTGADTQYFGPGTRLTVL.

The rearrangement joins TRBV4-1 to TRBJ2-7; TRBD1 matches at 7 bases. The CDR3 totals 15 residues. Germline CDR1 MGHRA, CDR2 YSYEKL. V was clipped by 0 bases and J by 5 bases; unmatched bases: 7. CDR3 in DNA: TGCGCCAGCAGCCAAGATTGGGACAGTTTTAACGAGCAGTACTTC. It encodes CASSQDWDSFNEQYF.

This clone was picked up one time. The chain has TRBV7-2 and TRBJ1-3, with D possibly being TRBD1 (5 bases). The CDR3 sequence is 16 residues long. Germline V gene sequence: CDR1 SGHTA, CDR2 FQGNSA. V lost 5 bases, J lost 4 bases, and 18 bases lay in between. This chain's CDR3 is CASSPGGKPVGNTIYF. CDR3 coding DNA: TGTGCCAGCAGCCCCGGGGGGAAACCCGTCGGAAACACCATATATTTT.

The gene calls are TRBV9 and TRBJ1-1; TRBD1 matches at 11 bases. V shed 3 bases and J 1 base; nucleotides not matched to a gene: 11. The CDR3 is 18 residues long. Germline V lookup: CDR1 SGDLS, CDR2 YYNGEE. This CDR3 is CASSGDRDRGRGNTEAFF. CDR3 DNA sequence: TGTGCCAGCAGCGGCGACCGGGACAGGGGGAGGGGGAACACTGAAGCTTTCTTT.

This clone has only a few counts. The chain employs TRBV7-2 and TRBJ2-7; D is uncertain. The CDR3 spans 13 residues. Germline V gene lookup returns CDR1 SGHTA and CDR2 FQGNSA. Trimming took off 3 bases at V and 0 bases at J, with 6 bases between the two ends. The CDR3 is CASSFAASYEQYF. CDR3 DNA: TGTGCCAGCAGCTTTGCGGCCTCCTACGAGCAGTACTTC. Based on the CDR3 plus reference TRBV7-2 and TRBJ2-7, the full variable domain is GAGVSQSPSNKVTEKGKDVELRCDPISGHTALYWYRQSLGQGLEFLIYFQGNSAPDKSGLPSDRFSAERTGGSVSTLTIQRTQQEDSAVYLCASSFAASYEQYFGPGTRLTVT.

This clone has a handful of counts. V usage is TRBV10-3 and J usage is TRBJ1-5, with TRBD1 identical over 11 bases. This CDR3 is built from 15 residues. CDR1 ENHRY and CDR2 SYGVKD come from the germline V gene. The J segment lost 7 bases and the V segment lost 2 bases, leaving 4 bases of the junction unmatched. The CDR3 DNA is TGTGCCATCAGTGAGCGGGACAGGGGGGACCAGCCCCAGCATTTT. Translation gives CAISERDRGDQPQHF.

This clone was observed a handful of times. This chain uses TRBV18 with TRBJ1-2, with 10 bases aligning to TRBD1. V lost 1 base to trimming and J lost 3 bases; unmatched junction nucleotides: 2. From germline, CDR1 is KGHSH and CDR2 LQKENI. The CDR3 is 15 residues long. The CDR3 region is CASSPLGTGDYGYTF. In nucleotides, the CDR3 is TGTGCCAGCTCACCACTCGGGACAGGGGACTATGGCTACACCTTC.

V gene TRBV18 combines with J gene TRBJ2-5; tentatively, D is TRBD2 (6 bases). V lost 4 bases and J 5 bases, leaving 11 bases between the germline ends. CDR3 length: 13 residues. CDR1 KGHSH and CDR2 LQKENI come from the germline V gene. CDR3 nucleotide sequence: TGTGCCAGCTCACAGGCTAGCGATGAGACCCAGTACTTC. Amino acid sequence: CASSQASDETQYF. Based on the CDR3 plus reference TRBV18 and TRBJ2-5, the full variable domain is NAGVMQNPRHLVRRRGQEARLRCSPMKGHSHVYWYRQLPEEGLKFMVYLQKENIIDESGMPKERFSAEFPKEGPSILRIQQVVRGDSAAYFCASSQASDETQYFGPGTRLLVL.

This clone was counted a few times. V is TRBV19 and J is TRBJ2-2, with D perhaps matching TRBD2 (5 bases). CDR1 is LNHDA and CDR2 is SQIVND in the germline V gene (reference sequence). V lost 4 bases and J lost 1, with 10 bases in between. There are 15 residues in the CDR3. CDR3 sequence: CASSRSGMNTGELFF. The CDR3 DNA reads as TGTGCCAGTAGTAGATCGGGGATGAACACCGGGGAGCTGTTTTTT.

V usage is TRBV28 and J usage is TRBJ1-2, with 7 bases lining up with TRBD1. In germline, CDR1 is MDHEN, CDR2 SYDVKM. This CDR3 region has 18 residues. Losses at the gene ends were 2 bases for V and 1 base for J; bases not matched to a gene: 13. The CDR3 protein is CASSLGMVLGGRNYGYTF. For the CDR3, the DNA is TGTGCCAGCAGTTTAGGGATGGTTTTAGGGGGCCGTAACTATGGCTACACCTTC.

The genes are TRBV6-6 and TRBJ1-5; no clear D. The CDR3 contains 13 residues. CDR1 MNHNY and CDR2 SVGAGI come from the germline V gene (reference sequence). The V end lost 7 bases, the J end lost 3 bases, and 10 bases lay between the germline ends. This CDR3 reads CASKAGSNQPQHF. The CDR3 DNA sequence: TGTGCCAGCAAGGCGGGCTCCAATCAGCCCCAGCATTTT.

This clone was observed a single time. The chain is built from TRBV10-3 and TRBJ2-5; D not certain. CDR1 is ENHRY, CDR2 SYGVKD, per germline. The V and J ends lost 0 bases and 5 bases respectively, with 10 bases between them. CDR3 length equals 14 residues. CDR3 DNA: TGTGCCATCAGTGAGTCGAATTCCGCGGAGACCCAGTACTTC. Encoded protein: CAISESNSAETQYF.

The CDR3 spells CASSQADRPNYGYTF. Here the CDR3 DNA reads TGTGCCAGCAGCCAAGCGGACAGACCTAACTATGGCTACACCTTC. The chain combines TRBV3-1 (or the pseudogene TRBV3-2) with TRBJ1-2; D possibly corresponds to TRBD1 (6 bases). Germline lookup yields CDR1 LGHDT and CDR2 YNNKEL (reference sequence). V shed 1 base and J shed 0 bases, with 9 bases lying between them. The CDR3 length is 15 residues.

The chain couples TRBV7-6 to TRBJ2-7; 9 nucleotides agree with TRBD1. The CDR3 runs 17 residues. V was pared by 4 bases and J by 3 bases, with 13 bases of the junction left unmatched. CDR1 SGHVS and CDR2 FNYEAQ come from the germline V gene. The CDR3 protein is CASSSKTGGGRNYEQYF. DNA of the CDR3: TGTGCCAGCAGCTCCAAAACAGGGGGCGGACGAAACTACGAGCAGTACTTC.

This chain joins TRBV28 and TRBJ1-6; D call uncertain. The CDR3 loop spans 13 amino acids. The V gene lost 5 bases and the J gene lost 7 bases, with 9 bases spanning the gap. Germline V gives CDR1 MDHEN, CDR2 SYDVKM. The CDR3: CASSPRENSPLHF. The CDR3, as DNA: TGTGCCAGCAGTCCCCGGGAGAATTCACCCCTCCACTTT. Using reference TRBV28 and TRBJ1-6 for the parts outside the CDR3, the full variable domain is DVKVTQSSRYLVKRTGEKVFLECVQDMDHENMFWYRQDPGLGLRLIYFSYDVKMKEKGDIPEGYSVSREKKERFSLILESASTNQTSMYLCASSPRENSPLHFGNGTRLTVT.

DNA of the CDR3: TGTGCCAGCAGTCGACTTAGCGTACATACGCAGTATTTT. This encodes CASSRLSVHTQYF. The V gene is TRBV6-2 or TRBV6-3, the J gene TRBJ2-3, with D possibly being TRBD2 (5 bases). The CDR3 has 13 residues. Germline lookup yields CDR1 MNHEY and CDR2 SVGEGT. V gave up 5 bases and J gave up 7 bases, with 13 bases separating them.

The chain is built from TRBV28 and TRBJ1-5; TRBD1 is a possible D gene (5 bases). The CDR3 length is 17 residues. V was pared by 4 bases and J by 7 bases, with 23 bases between. Germline V lookup: CDR1 MDHEN, CDR2 SYDVKM. CDR3 bases: TGTGCCAGCAGTTCCCCCGACGGACAAGTTTCTGGGCAGCCCCAGCATTTT. Translated: CASSSPDGQVSGQPQHF.

The chain is built from TRBV29-1 and TRBJ2-1; 9 bases match TRBD1. The junction had 11 bases not matched to a gene; V was cut back by 6 bases and J by 8 bases. The CDR3 length is 14 residues. The germline V gene has CDR1 SQVTM and CDR2 ANQGSEA. DNA for the CDR3: TGCAGCGTGCGGTCCCGGACAGGGGTCGATGAGCAGTTCTTC. Its protein is CSVRSRTGVDEQFF.

In this sample, this clone turned up a few times. The V gene is TRBV21-1, the J gene TRBJ2-5; TRBD1 is the table's D call and was not checked against the DNA. TRBV21-1 is tagged as a pseudogene. The CDR3 has 13 amino acids. In DNA, the CDR3 is TGTGCCAGAAGGACAGGGGAACAAGAGACCCAGTACTTC. Translated, it gives CARRTGEQETQYF.

J is TRBJ1-4 and V is TRBV6-7, with 7 bases matching TRBD1. TRBV6-7 has ORF status, its function being uncertain. Trimming removed 8 bases from V and 14 bases from J; junction bases left unmatched: 29. The CDR3 is 18 amino acids. The CDR3 loop reads CASGSGGQFPGWGFRLFF. The CDR3 DNA is TGTGCCAGCGGATCAGGGGGACAGTTCCCAGGATGGGGGTTCAGGCTGTTTTTT.